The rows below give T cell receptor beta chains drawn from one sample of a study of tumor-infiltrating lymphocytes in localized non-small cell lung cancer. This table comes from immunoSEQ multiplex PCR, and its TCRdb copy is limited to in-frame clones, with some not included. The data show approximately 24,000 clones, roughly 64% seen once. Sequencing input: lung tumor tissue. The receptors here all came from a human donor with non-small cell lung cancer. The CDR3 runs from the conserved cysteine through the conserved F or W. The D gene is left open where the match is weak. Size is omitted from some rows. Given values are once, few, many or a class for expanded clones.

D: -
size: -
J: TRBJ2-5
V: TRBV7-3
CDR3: CATRISEETQYF
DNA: TGTGCCACCCGAATCAGCGAGGAGACCCAGTACTTC

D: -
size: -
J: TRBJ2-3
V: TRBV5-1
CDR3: CASSSGSNRVTDTQYF
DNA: TGCGCCAGCAGCAGTGGGTCGAACAGAGTCACAGATACGCAGTATTTT

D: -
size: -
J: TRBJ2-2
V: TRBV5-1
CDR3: CASSGGQNTGELFF
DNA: TGCGCCAGCAGCGGCGGACAGAACACCGGGGAGCTGTTTTTT

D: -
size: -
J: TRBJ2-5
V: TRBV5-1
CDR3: CASSLGYQETQYF
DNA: TGCGCCAGCAGCTTGGGGTACCAAGAGACCCAGTACTTC

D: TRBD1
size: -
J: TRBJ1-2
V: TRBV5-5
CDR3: CASSSPTGDLGYTF
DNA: TGTGCCAGCAGCTCCCCTACAGGGGATCTTGGCTACACCTTC

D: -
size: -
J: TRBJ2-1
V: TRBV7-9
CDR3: CASSLIGGMGEQFF
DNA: TGTGCCAGCAGCTTAATCGGTGGGATGGGTGAGCAGTTCTTC

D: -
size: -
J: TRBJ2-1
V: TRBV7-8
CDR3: CASNIRGKRGFVEQFF
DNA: TGTGCCAGCAACATCCGGGGGAAGCGAGGATTTGTTGAGCAGTTCTTC

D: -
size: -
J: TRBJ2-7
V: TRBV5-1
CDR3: CASSLTGTLGSEQYF
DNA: TGCGCCAGCAGCCTTACCGGGACACTAGGCTCCGAGCAGTACTTC

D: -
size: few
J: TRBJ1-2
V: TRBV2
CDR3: CASSDQQGQYGYTF
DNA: TGTGCCAGCAGTGATCAACAGGGACAATATGGCTACACCTTC

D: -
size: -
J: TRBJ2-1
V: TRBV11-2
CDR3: CASSRYYNEQFF
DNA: TGTGCCAGCAGCCGTTACTACAATGAGCAGTTCTTC

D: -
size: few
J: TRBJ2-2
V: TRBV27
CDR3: CASSLSLGGTGELFF
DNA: TGTGCCAGCAGTTTGAGTCTAGGAGGGACCGGGGAGCTGTTTTTT

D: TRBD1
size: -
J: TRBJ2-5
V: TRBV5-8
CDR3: CASSLGQGIRETQYF
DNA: TGTGCCAGCAGCTTGGGACAGGGGATTAGGGAGACCCAGTACTTC

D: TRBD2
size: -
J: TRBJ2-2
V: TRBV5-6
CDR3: CASSLPTSGTATGELFF
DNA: TGTGCCAGCAGCCTCCCGACTAGCGGGACGGCCACCGGGGAGCTGTTTTTT

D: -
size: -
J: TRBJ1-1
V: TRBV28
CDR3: CASTPSGVGGEAFF
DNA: TGTGCCAGCACCCCCTCGGGGGTCGGCGGTGAAGCTTTCTTT

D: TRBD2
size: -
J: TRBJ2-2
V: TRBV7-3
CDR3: CATYRSGIWTGELFF
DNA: TGTGCCACCTACCGTAGCGGGATATGGACCGGGGAGCTGTTTTTT

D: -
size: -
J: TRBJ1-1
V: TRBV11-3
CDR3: CASSPGQNTEAFF
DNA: TGTGCCAGCAGCCCCGGACAGAACACTGAAGCTTTCTTT

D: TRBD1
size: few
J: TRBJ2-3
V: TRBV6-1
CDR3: CASNIDRGRTDTQYF
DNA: TGTGCCAGCAACATAGACAGGGGGCGCACAGATACGCAGTATTTT

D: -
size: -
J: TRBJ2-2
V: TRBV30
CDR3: CASPGRAGELFF
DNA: TGTGCCTCACCAGGAAGGGCCGGGGAGCTGTTTTTT

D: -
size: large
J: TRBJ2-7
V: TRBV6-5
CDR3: CASSYAQGWGEQYF
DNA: TGTGCCAGCAGTTACGCACAGGGATGGGGCGAGCAGTACTTC

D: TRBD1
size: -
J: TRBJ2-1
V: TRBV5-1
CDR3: CASSLAGTGSYNEQFF
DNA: TGCGCCAGCAGCTTGGCCGGGACAGGTAGCTACAATGAGCAGTTCTTC

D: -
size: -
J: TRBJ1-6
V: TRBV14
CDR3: CASSQGHRDNSPLHF
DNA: TGTGCCAGCAGCCAGGGCCACCGAGATAATTCACCCCTCCACTTT

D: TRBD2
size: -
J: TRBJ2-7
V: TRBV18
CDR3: CASSPSGASAEQYF
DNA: TGTGCCAGCTCACCGAGCGGGGCGAGCGCCGAGCAGTACTTC

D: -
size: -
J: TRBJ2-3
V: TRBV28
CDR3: CASSLDPGTDTQYF
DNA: TGTGCCAGCAGTTTAGATCCAGGCACAGATACGCAGTATTTT

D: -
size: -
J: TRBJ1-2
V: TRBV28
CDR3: CASRRGHGYTF
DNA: TGTGCCAGCAGGAGGGGACATGGCTACACCTTC

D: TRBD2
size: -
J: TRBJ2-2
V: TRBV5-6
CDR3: CASSRLAGFGELFF
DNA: TGTGCCAGCTCCAGACTAGCGGGATTCGGGGAGCTGTTTTTT

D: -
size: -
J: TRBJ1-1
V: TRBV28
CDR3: CASFRQTEDLFEAFF
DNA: TGTGCCAGCTTCAGACAGACCGAAGACTTATTTGAAGCTTTCTTT

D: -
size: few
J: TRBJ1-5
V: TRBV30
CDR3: CAWSREGGGSNQPQHF
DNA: TGTGCCTGGAGTCGGGAAGGGGGGGGAAGCAATCAGCCCCAGCATTTT

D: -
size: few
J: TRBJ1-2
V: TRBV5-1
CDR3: CASSSDSVTEGYTF
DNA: TGCGCCAGCAGCTCGGACAGCGTAACGGAAGGCTACACCTTC

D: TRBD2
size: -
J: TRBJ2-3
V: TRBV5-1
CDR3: CASSKSRASGVFADTQYF
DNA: TGCGCCAGCAGCAAAAGCCGAGCTAGCGGGGTCTTCGCCGATACGCAGTATTTT

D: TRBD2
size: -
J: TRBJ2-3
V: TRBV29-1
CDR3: CSVEGPGLAGADTQYF
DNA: TGCAGCGTTGAAGGTCCGGGACTAGCGGGAGCAGATACGCAGTATTTT

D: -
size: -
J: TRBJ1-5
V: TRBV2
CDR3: CASSGTVGQPQHF
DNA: TGTGCCAGCAGTGGGACAGTTGGGCAGCCCCAGCATTTT

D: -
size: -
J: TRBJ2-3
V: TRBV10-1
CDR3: CASSVIASPSADTQYF
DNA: TGCGCCAGCAGTGTGATCGCCAGCCCAAGCGCAGATACGCAGTATTTT

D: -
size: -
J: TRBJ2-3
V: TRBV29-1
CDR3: CSVTWQGSTDTQYF
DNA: TGCAGCGTCACTTGGCAGGGGAGCACAGATACGCAGTATTTT

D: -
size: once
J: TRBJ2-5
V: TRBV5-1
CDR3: CASSLFLGGQETQYF
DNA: TGCGCCAGCAGCTTGTTTCTGGGGGGACAGGAGACCCAGTACTTC

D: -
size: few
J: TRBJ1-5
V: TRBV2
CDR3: CASRGLSTGQPQHF
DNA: TGTGCCAGCAGGGGACTCTCAACGGGTCAGCCCCAGCATTTT

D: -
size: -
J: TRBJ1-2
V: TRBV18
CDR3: CASSLQNDLYGYTF
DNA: TGTGCCAGCTCCCTTCAGAACGACCTCTATGGCTACACCTTC

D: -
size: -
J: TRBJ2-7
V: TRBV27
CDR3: CASSFDRTYYEQYF
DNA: TGTGCCAGCAGTTTTGACAGGACCTACTACGAGCAGTACTTC

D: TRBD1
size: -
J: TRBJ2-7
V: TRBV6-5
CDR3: CASSGGQGGVYEQYF
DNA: TGTGCCAGCAGTGGGGGACAGGGGGGAGTGTACGAGCAGTACTTC

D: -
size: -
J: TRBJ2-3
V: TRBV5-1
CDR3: CASSFRDPYTDTQYF
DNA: TGCGCCAGCAGCTTCCGGGACCCATACACAGATACGCAGTATTTT

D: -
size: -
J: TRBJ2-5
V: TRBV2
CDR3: CASKGEETQYF
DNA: TGTGCCAGCAAAGGGGAGGAGACCCAGTACTTC

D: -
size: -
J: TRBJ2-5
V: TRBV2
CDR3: CASGLVETQYF
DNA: TGTGCCAGCGGGCTGGTAGAGACCCAGTACTTC

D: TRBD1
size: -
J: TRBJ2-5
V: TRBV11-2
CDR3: CASSSGTGVQETQYF
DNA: TGTGCCAGCAGCTCGGGGACAGGGGTGCAAGAGACCCAGTACTTC

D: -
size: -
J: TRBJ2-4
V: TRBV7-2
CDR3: CASSFSRRDIQYF
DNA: TGTGCCAGCAGCTTCAGCCGTAGGGACATTCAGTACTTC

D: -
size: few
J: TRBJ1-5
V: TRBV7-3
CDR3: CASSFGPSRVQHF
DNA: TGTGCCAGCAGCTTCGGCCCCTCGAGGGTCCAGCATTTT

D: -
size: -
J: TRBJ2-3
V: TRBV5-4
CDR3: CASSLDTDTQYF
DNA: TGTGCCAGCAGCTTGGACACAGATACGCAGTATTTT

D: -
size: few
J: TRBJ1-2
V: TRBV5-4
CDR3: CASSLDQGVYGYTF
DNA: TGTGCCAGCAGCTTGGACCAGGGCGTCTATGGCTACACCTTC

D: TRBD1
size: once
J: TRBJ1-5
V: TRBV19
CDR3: CASSIEQGGPQHF
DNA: TGTGCCAGTAGTATTGAACAGGGGGGGCCCCAGCATTTT

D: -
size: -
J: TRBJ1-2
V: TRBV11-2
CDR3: CASSLGRTRGYTF
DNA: TGTGCCAGCAGCTTAGGTCGTACGCGAGGCTACACCTTC

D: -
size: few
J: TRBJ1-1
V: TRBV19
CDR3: CASSTGVASNTEAFF
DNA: TGTGCCAGTAGTACGGGTGTAGCATCGAACACTGAAGCTTTCTTT

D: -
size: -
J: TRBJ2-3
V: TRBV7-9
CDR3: CASSSQGGSTDTQYF
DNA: TGTGCCAGCAGCTCACAGGGAGGAAGTACAGATACGCAGTATTTT

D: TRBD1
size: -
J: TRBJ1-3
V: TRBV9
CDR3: CASSYRQGATGNTIYF
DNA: TGTGCCAGCAGCTATCGACAGGGGGCAACTGGAAACACCATATATTTT

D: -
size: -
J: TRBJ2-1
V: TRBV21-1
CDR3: CASSKQGTRTPQFF
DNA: TGTGCCAGCAGCAAACAGGGGACTAGGACTCCGCAGTTCTTC

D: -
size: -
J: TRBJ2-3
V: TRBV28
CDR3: CASSFNHVAGDSTDTQYF
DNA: TGTGCCAGCAGTTTTAACCATGTGGCGGGTGACTCCACAGATACGCAGTATTTT